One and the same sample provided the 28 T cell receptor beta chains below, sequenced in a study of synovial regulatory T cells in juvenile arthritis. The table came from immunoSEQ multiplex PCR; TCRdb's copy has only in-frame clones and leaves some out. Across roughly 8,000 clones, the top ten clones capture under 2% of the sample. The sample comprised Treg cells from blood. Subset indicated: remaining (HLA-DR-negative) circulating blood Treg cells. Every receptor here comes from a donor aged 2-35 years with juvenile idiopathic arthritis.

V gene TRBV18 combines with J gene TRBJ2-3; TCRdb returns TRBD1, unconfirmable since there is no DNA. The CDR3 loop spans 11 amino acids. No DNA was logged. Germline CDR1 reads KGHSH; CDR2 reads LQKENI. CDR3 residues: CASSHQDTQYF.

The CDR3 region is CASSLSGSEGYTF. The chain uses TRBV5-4 and TRBJ1-2. Per germline, CDR1 SGHNT and CDR2 YYREEE (reference sequence). The CDR3 has 13 residues. The nucleotide record is missing.

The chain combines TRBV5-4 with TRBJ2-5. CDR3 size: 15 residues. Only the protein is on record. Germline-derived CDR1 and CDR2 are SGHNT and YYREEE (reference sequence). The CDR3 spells CASSADPQYQETQYF.

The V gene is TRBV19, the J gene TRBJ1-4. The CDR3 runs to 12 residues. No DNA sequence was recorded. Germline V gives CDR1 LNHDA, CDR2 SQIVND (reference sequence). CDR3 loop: CASSIGVEKLFF.

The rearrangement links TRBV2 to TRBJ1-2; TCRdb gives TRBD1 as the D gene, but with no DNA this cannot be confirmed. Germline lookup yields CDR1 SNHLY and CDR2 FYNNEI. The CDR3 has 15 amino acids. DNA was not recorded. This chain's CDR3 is CASSVAGVPNYGYTF.

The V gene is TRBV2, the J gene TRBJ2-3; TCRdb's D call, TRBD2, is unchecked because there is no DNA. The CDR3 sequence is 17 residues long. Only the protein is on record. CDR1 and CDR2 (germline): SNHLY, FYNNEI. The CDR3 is CASGPGLAIRSTDTQYF.

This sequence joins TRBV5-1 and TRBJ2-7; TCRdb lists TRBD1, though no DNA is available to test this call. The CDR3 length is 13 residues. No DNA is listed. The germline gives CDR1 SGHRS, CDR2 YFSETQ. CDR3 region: CASSLRRGYEQYF.

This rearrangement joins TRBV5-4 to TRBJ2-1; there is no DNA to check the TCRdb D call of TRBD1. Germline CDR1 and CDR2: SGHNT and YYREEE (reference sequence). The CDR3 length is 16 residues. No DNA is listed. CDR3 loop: CAYGDRGLSSYNEQFF.

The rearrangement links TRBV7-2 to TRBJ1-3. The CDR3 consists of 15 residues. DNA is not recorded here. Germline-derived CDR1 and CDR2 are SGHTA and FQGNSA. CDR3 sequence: CASSPTAGSGNTIYF.

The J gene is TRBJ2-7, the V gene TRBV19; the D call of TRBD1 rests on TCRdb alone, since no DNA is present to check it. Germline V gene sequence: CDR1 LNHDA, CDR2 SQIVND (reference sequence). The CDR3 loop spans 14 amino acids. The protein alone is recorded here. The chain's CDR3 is CASSQGQGFYEQYF.

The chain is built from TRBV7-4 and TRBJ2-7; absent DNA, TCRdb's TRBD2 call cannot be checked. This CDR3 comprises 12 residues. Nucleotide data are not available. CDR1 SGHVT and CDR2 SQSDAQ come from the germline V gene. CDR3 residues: CASSPSRYEQYF.

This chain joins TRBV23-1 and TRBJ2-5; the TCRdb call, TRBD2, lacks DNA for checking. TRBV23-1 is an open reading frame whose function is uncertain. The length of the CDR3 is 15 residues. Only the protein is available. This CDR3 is CASSPPWRGRETQYF.

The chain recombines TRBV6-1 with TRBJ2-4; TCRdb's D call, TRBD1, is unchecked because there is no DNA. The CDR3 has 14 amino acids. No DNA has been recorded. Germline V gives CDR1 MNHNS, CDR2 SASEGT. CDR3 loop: CASRGTGGGNIQYF.

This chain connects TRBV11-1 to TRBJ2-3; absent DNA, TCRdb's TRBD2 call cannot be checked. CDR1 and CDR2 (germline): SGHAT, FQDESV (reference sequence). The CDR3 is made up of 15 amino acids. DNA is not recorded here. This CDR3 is CASSLRQGGTDTQYF.

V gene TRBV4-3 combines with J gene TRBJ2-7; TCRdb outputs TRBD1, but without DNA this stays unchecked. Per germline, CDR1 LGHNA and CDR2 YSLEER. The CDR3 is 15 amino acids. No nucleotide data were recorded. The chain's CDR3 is CASSQFLGDTYEQYF.

CDR3 protein: CAWSVLSGRNYGYTF. The gene calls are TRBV30 and TRBJ1-2. The CDR3 covers 15 residues. No DNA is listed. CDR1 is GTSNPN, CDR2 SVGIG, per germline (reference sequence).

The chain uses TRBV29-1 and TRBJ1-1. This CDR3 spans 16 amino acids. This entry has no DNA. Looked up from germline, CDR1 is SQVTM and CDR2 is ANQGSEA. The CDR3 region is CSVVPKTGPLNTEAFF.

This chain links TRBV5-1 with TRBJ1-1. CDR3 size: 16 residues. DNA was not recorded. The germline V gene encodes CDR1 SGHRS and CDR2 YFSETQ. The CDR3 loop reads CASSPTATSLNTEAFF.

This CDR3 reads CASRSQMSTGYGYTF. The V call is TRBV4-1, the J call TRBJ1-2; TCRdb reports TRBD1, a call that lacks DNA to check it against. The CDR3 contains 15 residues. No DNA appears here. Germline V gives CDR1 MGHRA, CDR2 YSYEKL.

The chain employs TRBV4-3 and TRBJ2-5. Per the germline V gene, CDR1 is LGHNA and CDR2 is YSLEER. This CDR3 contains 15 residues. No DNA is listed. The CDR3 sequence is CASSQVGGRQETQYF.

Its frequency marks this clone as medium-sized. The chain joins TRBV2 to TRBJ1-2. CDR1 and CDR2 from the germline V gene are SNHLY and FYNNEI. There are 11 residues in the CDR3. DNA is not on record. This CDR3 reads CASSPNYGYTF.

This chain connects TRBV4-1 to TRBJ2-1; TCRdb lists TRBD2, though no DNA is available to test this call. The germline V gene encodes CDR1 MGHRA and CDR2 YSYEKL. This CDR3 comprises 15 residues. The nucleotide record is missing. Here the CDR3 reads CASSQAVRSYNEQFF.

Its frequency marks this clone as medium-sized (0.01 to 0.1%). This chain's CDR3 is CASSPGQGWGYTF. The chain couples TRBV5-1 to TRBJ1-2; the D gene TCRdb calls, TRBD1, cannot be checked with no DNA. CDR1 is SGHRS, CDR2 YFSETQ, per germline. CDR3 length equals 13 residues. Only the protein is on record.

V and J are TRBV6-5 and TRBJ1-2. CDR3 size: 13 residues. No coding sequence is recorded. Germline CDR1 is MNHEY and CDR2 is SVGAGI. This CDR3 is CASSYSTNYGYTF.

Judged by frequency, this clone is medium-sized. The CDR3 spells CASSQVVQGADTQYF. V usage is TRBV4-1 and J usage is TRBJ2-3; TCRdb names TRBD1, which stays unverified in the absence of DNA. There are 15 residues in the CDR3. No nucleotide data were recorded. From germline, CDR1 is MGHRA and CDR2 YSYEKL.

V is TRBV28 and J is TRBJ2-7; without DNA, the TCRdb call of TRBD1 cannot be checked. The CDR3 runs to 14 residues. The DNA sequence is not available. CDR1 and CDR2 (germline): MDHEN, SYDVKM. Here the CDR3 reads CASSSSSVVYEQYF.

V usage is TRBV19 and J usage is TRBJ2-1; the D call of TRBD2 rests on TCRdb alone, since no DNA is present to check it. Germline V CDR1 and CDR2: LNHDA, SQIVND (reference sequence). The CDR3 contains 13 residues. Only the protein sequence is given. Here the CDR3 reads CASSWRRDDEQFF.

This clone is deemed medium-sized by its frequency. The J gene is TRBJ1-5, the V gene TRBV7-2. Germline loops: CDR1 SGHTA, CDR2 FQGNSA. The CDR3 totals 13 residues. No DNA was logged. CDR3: CASSWDSNQPQHF.